This T cell receptor (beta chain) was documented in a study of blood T cells in healthy people across ages. A note on this clonotype: Its antigen is currently unknown.

General study findings and limits: Greater diversity and more naive CD4+ cells were seen in long-lived donors than in aged donors.

Peripheral blood from each donor was collected in a volume of 9.5 to 10 milliliters. Total RNA, at least 5 micrograms per sample, was extracted from PBMCs. The authors ran a second PCR of 7 to 11 cycles using a sample-barcoded 5' primer and a J-beta primer mix. From the 5' RACE reads, TCRdb called clonotypes with MiXCR, one entry per CDR3 protein. The sample holds about 1.4 million distinct CDR3 sequences, almost 60% seen once. This CDR3 is built from 15 residues. The germline gives CDR1 MGHRA, CDR2 YSYEKL. V was pared by 4 bases and J by 0 bases, with 9 bases between. The V call is TRBV4-1, the J call TRBJ2-2; D may be TRBD2 (6 bases). Sequencing was performed on blood. The sequence was obtained from a young man in good health. The CDR3 reads CASSRGTPNTGELFF. CDR3 DNA: TGCGCCAGCAGCCGCGGGACCCCGAACACCGGGGAGCTGTTTTTT.